Listed below are T cell receptor beta chains from one sample, sequenced in a study of blood T cell repertoires in COVID-19. Using immunoSEQ multiplex PCR, the repertoire was profiled, and TCRdb retains in-frame clones only, with some absent. The data show 300,000 to 400,000 clones, approximately 86% seen once. Specimen: peripheral blood. The source is a young man with COVID-19, enrolled during active disease. The CDR3 runs from the conserved cysteine through the conserved F or W. The D gene is left open where the match is weak.

j_call	v_call	cdr3_length	d_call	cdr3_aa	cdr3_nt
TRBJ2-1	TRBV13	13	NA	CASSSTTYNEQFF	TGTGCCAGCAGTTCGACTACCTACAATGAGCAGTTCTTC
TRBJ1-5	TRBV27	15	TRBD1	CASRTGSGSNQPQHF	TGTGCCAGCAGGACAGGGAGTGGTAGCAATCAGCCCCAGCATTTT
TRBJ1-2	TRBV4-1	15	NA	CASSQVQGGGYGYTF	TGCGCCAGCAGCCAAGTCCAAGGCGGTGGATATGGCTACACCTTC
TRBJ2-1	TRBV30	19	NA	CAWSVGGTDSRFPYNEQFF	TGTGCCTGGAGTGTCGGGGGTACAGATTCACGGTTTCCCTACAATGAGCAGTTCTTC
TRBJ1-2	TRBV19	15	NA	CASSLSRTGIYGYTF	TGTGCCAGTAGTCTTTCCCGAACAGGAATCTATGGCTACACCTTC
TRBJ1-2	TRBV9	12	TRBD1	CASSVGQGRYTF	TGTGCCAGCAGCGTAGGACAGGGACGCTACACCTTC
TRBJ1-1	TRBV13	13	NA	CASSVGSRTEAFF	TGTGCCAGCAGCGTGGGCAGTCGGACTGAAGCTTTCTTT
TRBJ1-1	TRBV9	15	NA	CASSVADGGNTEAFF	TGTGCCAGCAGCGTGGCGGACGGGGGGAACACTGAAGCTTTCTTT
TRBJ2-5	TRBV25-1	13	TRBD2	CASSWGGSETQYF	TGTGCCAGCAGTTGGGGGGGGTCAGAGACCCAGTACTTC
TRBJ2-1	TRBV29-1	14	TRBD2	CSVVISGRDNEQFF	TGCAGCGTTGTTATTAGCGGGAGGGATAATGAGCAGTTCTTC